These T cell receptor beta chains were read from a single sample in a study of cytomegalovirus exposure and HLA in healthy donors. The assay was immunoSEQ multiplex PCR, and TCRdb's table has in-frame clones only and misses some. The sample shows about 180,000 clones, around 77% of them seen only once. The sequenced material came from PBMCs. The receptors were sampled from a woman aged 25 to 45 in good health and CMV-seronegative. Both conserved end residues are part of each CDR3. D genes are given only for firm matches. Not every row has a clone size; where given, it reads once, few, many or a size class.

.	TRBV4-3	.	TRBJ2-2	CASSQNILATITGELFF
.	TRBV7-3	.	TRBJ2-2	CASSLAMNTGELFF
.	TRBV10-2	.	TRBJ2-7	CASSVNSGLDDEQYF
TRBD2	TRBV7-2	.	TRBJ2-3	CASSPTSSSGGWYTQYF
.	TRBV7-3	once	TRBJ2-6	CASSLVSTGGGANVLTF
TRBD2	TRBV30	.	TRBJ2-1	CAWSSGANNEQFF
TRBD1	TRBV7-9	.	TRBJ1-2	CASRSAGGGIISGYTF
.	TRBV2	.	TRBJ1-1	CASVKTGNTEAFF
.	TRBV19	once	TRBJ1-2	CASSLRQVNYGYTF
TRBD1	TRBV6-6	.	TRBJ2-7	CASSSDGTGNYEQYF
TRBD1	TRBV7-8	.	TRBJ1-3	CASSPTGGPGNTIYF
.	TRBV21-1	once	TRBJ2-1	CASSFRSHLRYNEQFF
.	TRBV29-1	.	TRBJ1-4	CSVESRGGEKLFF
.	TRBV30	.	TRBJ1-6	CAWSVASSYNSPLHF
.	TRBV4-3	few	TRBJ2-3	CASSQRVGVGHHTDTQYF
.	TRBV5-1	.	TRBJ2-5	CASSLYLGTQETQYF
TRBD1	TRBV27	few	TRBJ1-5	CASSLYRGHQPQHF
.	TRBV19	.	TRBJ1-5	CASTLAKGWNQPQHF
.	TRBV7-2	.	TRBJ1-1	CASSLTKGNTEAFF
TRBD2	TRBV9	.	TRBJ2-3	CASSVRSGGSADTQYF
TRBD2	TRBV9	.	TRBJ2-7	CASSFRLAGAYEQYF
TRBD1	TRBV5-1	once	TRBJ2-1	CASSEETGPLEQFF
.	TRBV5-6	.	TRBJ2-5	CASSMDPSGQYF
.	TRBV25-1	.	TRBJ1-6	CASSRAGLHSPLHF
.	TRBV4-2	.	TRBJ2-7	CASSQSRVRSYEQYF
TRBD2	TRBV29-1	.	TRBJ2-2	CSVEEFERGGLPGTGELFF
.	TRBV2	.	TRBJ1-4	CAATWASEKLFF
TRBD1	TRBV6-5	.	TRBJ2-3	CASSPLGTGTGTQYF
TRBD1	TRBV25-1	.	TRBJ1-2	CASSGGQGLGYTF
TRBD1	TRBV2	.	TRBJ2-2	CASAPGGQGSGELFF
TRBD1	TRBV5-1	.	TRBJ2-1	CASSLRTGGYNEQFF
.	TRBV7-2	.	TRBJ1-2	CASSLAATVAGHGYTF
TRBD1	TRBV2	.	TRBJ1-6	CASSERQGNSPLHF
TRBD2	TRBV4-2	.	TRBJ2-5	CASSRREPRAGGQAAQYF
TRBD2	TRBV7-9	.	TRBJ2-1	CASSLAASLAGWQFF
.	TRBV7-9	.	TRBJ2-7	CASSGSNEQYF
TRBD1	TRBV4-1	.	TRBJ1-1	CASSHVDRDSAEAFF
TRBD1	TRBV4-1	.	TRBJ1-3	CASSQPGQGGNTIYF
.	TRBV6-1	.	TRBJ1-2	CASSESGAKRGYGYTF
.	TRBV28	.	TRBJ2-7	CASSFPRGTYEQYF
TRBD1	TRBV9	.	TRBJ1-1	CASSVGILGQGRTEAFF
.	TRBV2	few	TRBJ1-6	CASTQYLSPLHF
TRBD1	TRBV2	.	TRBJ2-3	CASRASPGTGFFTDTQYF
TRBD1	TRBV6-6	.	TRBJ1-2	CASSFRDRGEYGYTF
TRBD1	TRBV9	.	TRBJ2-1	CASSIDRVDEQFF
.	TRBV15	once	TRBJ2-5	CATSRGLETQYF
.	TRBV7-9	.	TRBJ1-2	CASSASEVYGYTF
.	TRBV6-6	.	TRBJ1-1	CASSYGTSREDTEAFF
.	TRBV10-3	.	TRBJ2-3	CAHGQGDTQYF
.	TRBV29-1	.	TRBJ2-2	CSVSYRANTGELFF
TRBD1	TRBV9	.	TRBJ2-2	CASSGTGGIDTGELFF
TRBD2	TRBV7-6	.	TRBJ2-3	CASSLGASGGSPDTQYF
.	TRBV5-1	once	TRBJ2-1	CASSLGDTNNEQFF
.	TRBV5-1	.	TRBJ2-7	CASSTINDGPSEQYF
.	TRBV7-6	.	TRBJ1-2	CASSKEGASNYGYTF
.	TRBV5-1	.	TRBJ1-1	CASSLNSGEGEAFF
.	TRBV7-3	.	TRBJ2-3	CASSSMRAAGHTQYF
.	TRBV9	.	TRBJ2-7	CASSGVAGNYYEQYF
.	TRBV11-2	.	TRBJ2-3	CASSSYGGADTQYF
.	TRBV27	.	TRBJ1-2	CASSLGGHRGYTF